This T cell receptor (beta chain) is from a study of shared clonotypes between healthy human individuals. The germline V gene has CDR1 SGHNT and CDR2 YENEEA. This CDR3 has 14 residues. V lost 3 bases and J lost 6, with 12 bases in between. This clone was picked up a small number of times. The protocol was immunoSEQ multiplex PCR, while the TCRdb copy is restricted to in-frame clones and leaves out a portion. The top ten clones hold roughly 0.56% of a sample with approximately 1,000,000 clones, about 84% of them seen once. This sequence was found in a young man in good health. Some clones in this sample may be carry-over from other donors' samples. V gene TRBV11-3 combines with J gene TRBJ2-1; perhaps TRBD1 as D (6 bases). Sequencing was done on a sample of memory CD4+ T cells from PBMCs. Subset specified: CD45RA-negative fraction. This chain's CDR3 is CASSFGTLPNEQFF. The CDR3, as DNA: TGTGCCAGCAGCTTCGGGACACTCCCCAATGAGCAGTTCTTC.